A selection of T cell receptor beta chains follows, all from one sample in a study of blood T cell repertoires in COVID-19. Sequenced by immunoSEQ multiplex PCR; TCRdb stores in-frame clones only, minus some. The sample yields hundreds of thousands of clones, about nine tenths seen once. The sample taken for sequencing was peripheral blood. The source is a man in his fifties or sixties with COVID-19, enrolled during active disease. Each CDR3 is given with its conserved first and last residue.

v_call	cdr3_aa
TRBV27	CASSLSGANQPQHF
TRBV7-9	CASAGGGPTSSNEQFF
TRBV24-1	CATSDSGTTYEQYF
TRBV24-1	CATSTTSGEGYNEQFF
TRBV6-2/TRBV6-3	CASSYSAGGGTGELFF
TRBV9	CASSGTGDSNYGYTF
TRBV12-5	CASGLGGPNYGYTF
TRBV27	CASSLIRGSETQYF
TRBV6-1	CASSEWRYGGELFF
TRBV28	CASGMSANEKLFF
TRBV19	CASSETSTTNEKLFF
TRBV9	CASSTRTERYNSPLHF
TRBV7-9	CASSSLLGAGGLAKNIQYF
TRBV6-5	CASSPSAGGDGYTF
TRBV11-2	CASSFSRAEGYTF
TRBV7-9	CASSSSDRGYGYTF
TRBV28	CASSFGEWRWGRREEYNEQFF
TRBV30	CAWSVLVENTEAFF
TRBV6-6	CASSLPGQQGGNTIYF
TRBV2	CASSLLAGGNTEAFF
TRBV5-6	CASSKHRGAPVGEQYF
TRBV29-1	CSVEEQGEQYF
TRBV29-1	CSVDLWQGTPTETQYF
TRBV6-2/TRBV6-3	CASSPLVRGPRLHEQYF
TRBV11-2	CASSLTPGEGQWETQYF
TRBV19	CASSIGQGDEKLFF
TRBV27	CASRRDGSSYEQYF
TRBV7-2	CASSLATSGGEQYF
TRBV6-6	CASSYSGELYGYTF
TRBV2	CASSLSDTQYF
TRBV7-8	CASSLGRGHPSAGELFF
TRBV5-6	CASRNDRASGYTF
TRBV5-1	CASSARVGASGPPGGTDTQYF